The next 20 T cell receptor beta chains were all read from a single sample in a study of cytotoxic CD8 clonotypes in ibrutinib-treated CLL. Sequencing was performed with immunoSEQ multiplex PCR; in TCRdb, only in-frame clones are kept and a portion is missing. The table lists tens of thousands of clones, under 80% of them singletons. The sequenced sample was PBMCs, obtained after 24 months of ibrutinib treatment. Source of these receptors: a human donor with chronic lymphocytic leukemia.

With regard to this clone: Relative to the germline gene, one junction end is altered; a read error may explain this. The sample has other DNA sequences that encode this CDR3 too. The chain is built from TRBV4-1 and TRBJ1-1, with 8 nucleotides matching TRBD1. CDR1 and CDR2 from the germline V gene are MGHRA and YSYEKL. CDR3 length: 16 residues. The CDR3 spells CASSQDSGGGWGEAFF. The CDR3 nucleotides read TGTGCCAGCAGCCAAGATTCAGGGGGCGGCTGGGGGGAAGCTTTCTTT.

This clone was seen once. The V gene is TRBV29-1, the J gene TRBJ2-7; perhaps TRBD1 as D (7 bases). The V and J ends lost 7 bases and 7 bases respectively, with 20 bases between them. Germline CDR1 SQVTM, CDR2 ANQGSEA. This CDR3 is 13 amino acids long. CDR3 bases: TGCAGCGCCGGACGAACAGGGGCGGGGGAGCAGTACTTC. Translation gives CSAGRTGAGEQYF.

V usage is TRBV7-3 and J usage is TRBJ2-1; tentatively, D is TRBD1 or TRBD2 (5 bases each). V was trimmed by 4 bases and J by 4 bases, leaving 20 bases between them. The CDR3 consists of 17 residues. The germline V gene has CDR1 SGHTA and CDR2 FQGTGA. The CDR3 reads CASSSSGRVPRYNEQFF. The CDR3 DNA reads as TGTGCCAGCAGCTCCTCAGGGCGGGTGCCCAGATACAATGAGCAGTTCTTC.

The CDR3 DNA reads as TGTGCCATCACCTCGGACACCACCGGGGAGCTGTTTTTT. Its protein product is CAITSDTTGELFF. The chain employs TRBV10-3 and TRBJ2-2, with D perhaps TRBD1 (5 bases). CDR3 length: 13 residues. Germline CDR1 ENHRY, CDR2 SYGVKD. V was trimmed by 7 bases and J by 4 bases, leaving 10 bases between them.

V and J are TRBV29-1 and TRBJ2-2; maybe TRBD2 (5 bases). The CDR3 extends over 11 amino acids. CDR1 and CDR2 from the germline V gene are SQVTM and ANQGSEA. Deletions cut 6 bases from V and 5 bases from J, with 7 bases between. CDR3 sequence (DNA): TGCAGCGTAAGGGAGACCGGGGAGCTGTTTTTT. It translates to CSVRETGELFF.

V and J are TRBV6-5 and TRBJ1-1; no firm D call. Germline V gene data show CDR1 as MNHEY and CDR2 as SVGAGI. V lost 2 bases, J lost 6 bases, and 10 bases lay in between. The CDR3 contains 13 residues. The CDR3 spells CASSYVVFAEAFF. CDR3 in DNA: TGTGCCAGCAGTTACGTGGTGTTTGCTGAAGCTTTCTTT.

The rearrangement joins TRBV2 to TRBJ2-5, with a possible D match to TRBD1 (6 bases). Germline V gene sequence: CDR1 SNHLY, CDR2 FYNNEI. The CDR3 is 16 amino acids. V lost 6 bases to trimming and J lost 1 base, with 18 bases between them. CDR3 residues: CASSRRGHNLQETQYF. The CDR3 nucleotides are TGTGCCAGCAGCCGAAGGGGACATAACCTCCAAGAGACCCAGTACTTC.

This clone was seen just once. J is TRBJ1-1 and V is TRBV9; D remains unclear. There are 14 residues in the CDR3. Germline CDR1 SGDLS, CDR2 YYNGEE. The V gene lost 0 bases and the J gene lost 4 bases, with 10 bases spanning the gap. CDR3 DNA: TGTGCCAGCAGCGTAGGTGGTTCGGGCACTGAAGCTTTCTTT. Its translation is CASSVGGSGTEAFF.

The chain links TRBV7-3 to TRBJ2-7; maybe TRBD1 (7 bases). This CDR3 contains 12 residues. Trimming shortened V by 4 bases and J by 7 bases, and 11 bases separated the two germline ends. Germline V gene lookup returns CDR1 SGHTA and CDR2 FQGTGA. CDR3 coding DNA: TGTGCCAGCAGCTCAGGGGGAGGAGAGCAGTACTTC. Translation: CASSSGGGEQYF.

V and J are TRBV28 and TRBJ2-1, with 9 bases fitting TRBD1. Germline assignment: CDR1 MDHEN and CDR2 SYDVKM. The CDR3 is made up of 14 amino acids. Trimming at V came to 8 bases and at J to 0 bases, leaving 2 bases not matched to a gene. The CDR3 protein is CASGTGSSYNEQFF. Written as DNA, the CDR3 is TGTGCCAGCGGGACAGGGTCCTCCTACAATGAGCAGTTCTTC.

This chain joins TRBV9 and TRBJ2-2; D is possibly TRBD1 or TRBD2 (6 bases each). CDR1 is SGDLS, CDR2 YYNGEE, per germline. The CDR3 is 13 residues long. V gave up 0 bases and J gave up 10 bases, with 10 bases separating them. The CDR3 DNA reads TGTGCCAGCAGCGTAGTGGCGGGACAGGAGCTGTTTTTT. Encoded protein: CASSVVAGQELFF. The variable domain in full, completed from reference TRBV9 and TRBJ2-2, reads DSGVTQTPKHLITATGQRVTLRCSPRSGDLSVYWYQQSLDQGLQFLIQYYNGEERAKGNILERFSAQQFPDLHSELNLSSLELGDSALYFCASSVVAGQELFFGEGSRLTVL.

This sequence joins TRBV6-1 and TRBJ2-5; D uncertain. The CDR3 sequence is 12 residues long. Trimming removed 2 bases from V and 4 bases from J, with 5 bases in between. Germline lookup yields CDR1 MNHNS and CDR2 SASEGT. This CDR3 is CASSEYRETQYF. DNA of the CDR3: TGTGCCAGCAGTGAATATAGAGAGACCCAGTACTTC.

J is TRBJ2-1 and V is TRBV4-1; D may correspond to TRBD1 or TRBD2 (6 bases each). The CDR3 runs 17 residues. CDR1 is MGHRA and CDR2 is YSYEKL in the germline V gene. V lost 1 base and J lost 4, with 17 bases in between. The CDR3 DNA reads TGCGCCAGCAGCCAAGGCGTAGGGGGGCTTCTTTACAATGAGCAGTTCTTC. Amino acid sequence: CASSQGVGGLLYNEQFF.

CDR3: CASSLLRGGADETQYF. The CDR3 DNA reads TGTGCCAGCAGTTTGCTCCGCGGGGGGGCTGATGAGACCCAGTACTTC. V gene TRBV6-5 combines with J gene TRBJ2-5; 9 bases align to TRBD2. The germline CDR1 and CDR2 sequences are MNHEY and SVGAGI. J was trimmed by 5 bases and V by 4 bases; bases with no gene match: 11. This CDR3 comprises 16 residues.

The chain recombines TRBV12-5 with TRBJ1-6, with D possibly matching TRBD1 (5 bases). V was shortened by 5 bases and J by 8 bases, with 7 bases between the two germline ends. The germline V gene encodes CDR1 LGHNT and CDR2 FRNRAP. This CDR3 has 12 amino acids. The CDR3 protein is CASGLQDSPLHF. In DNA form, the CDR3 reads TGTGCTAGTGGTCTACAGGATTCACCCCTCCACTTT.

The chain is built from TRBV4-1 and TRBJ2-1; D possibly corresponds to TRBD2 (6 bases). Trimming took off 0 bases at V and 6 bases at J, with 15 bases between the two ends. CDR1 is MGHRA, CDR2 YSYEKL, per germline. CDR3 size: 16 residues. The CDR3 DNA reads as TGCGCCAGCAGCCAAGATCCAGGGCCCGGGGGCAATGAGCAGTTCTTC. Amino acid sequence: CASSQDPGPGGNEQFF.

This chain connects TRBV5-4 to TRBJ2-3; D unresolved. Germline CDR1 and CDR2: SGHNT and YYREEE (reference sequence). The germline V and J ends were trimmed by 2 bases and 6 bases, with 13 bases remaining between them. The CDR3 consists of 14 residues. The chain's CDR3 is CASSFGTSRDTQYF. The CDR3 bases are TGTGCCAGCAGCTTTGGCACGTCTAGGGATACGCAGTATTTT.

The CDR3 loop is CSAQRSRGGETQYF. CDR3 DNA sequence: TGCAGCGCGCAAAGGAGCCGGGGAGGAGAGACCCAGTACTTC. The genes are TRBV29-1 and TRBJ2-5, with D possibly being TRBD2 (6 bases). This CDR3 comprises 14 residues. CDR1 is SQVTM and CDR2 is ANQGSEA in the germline V gene. V was cut by 7 bases and J by 4 bases, with 19 bases left in between. The variable domain in full, completed from reference TRBV29-1 and TRBJ2-5, reads SAVISQKPSRDICQRGTSLTIQCQVDSQVTMMFWYRQQPGQSLTLIATANQGSEATYESGFVIDKFPISRPNLTFSTLTVSNMSPEDSSIYLCSAQRSRGGETQYFGPGTRLLVL.

This clone was observed a few times. V usage is TRBV5-1 and J usage is TRBJ2-7, with TRBD1 identical over 8 bases. With 4 bases clipped from V and 6 bases from J, the junction kept 6 bases outside the gene matches. From germline, CDR1 is SGHRS and CDR2 YFSETQ. This CDR3 is built from 13 residues. CDR3 sequence: CASSGQGNSEQYF. The DNA for the CDR3 is TGCGCCAGCAGCGGACAGGGAAATAGCGAGCAGTACTTC.

This clone came up a few times. The chain uses TRBV7-9 and TRBJ2-2; 8 bases are shared with TRBD1. CDR3 size: 18 residues. CDR1 is SEHNR and CDR2 is FQNEAQ in the germline V gene (reference sequence). Unmatched junction bases numbered 6, after V lost 0 bases and J lost 0 bases. DNA of the CDR3: TGTGCCAGCAGCTTAGCCCGGACAGGGTTACCGAACACCGGGGAGCTGTTTTTT. Translating gives CASSLARTGLPNTGELFF.